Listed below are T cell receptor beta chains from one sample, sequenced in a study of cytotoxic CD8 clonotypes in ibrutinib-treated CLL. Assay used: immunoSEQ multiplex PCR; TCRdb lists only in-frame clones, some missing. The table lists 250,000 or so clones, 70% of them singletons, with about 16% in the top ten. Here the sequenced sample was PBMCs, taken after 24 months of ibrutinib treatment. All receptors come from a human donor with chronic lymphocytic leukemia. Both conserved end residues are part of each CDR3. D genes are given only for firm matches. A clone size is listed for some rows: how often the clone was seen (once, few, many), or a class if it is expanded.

CDR3: CASSKAQREDAYEQYF
DNA: TGTGCCAGCAGCAAAGCCCAGCGGGAGGATGCCTACGAGCAGTACTTC
J: TRBJ2-7
V: TRBV21-1
D: NA
size: NA

CDR3: CASSEYLPGKWGDTQYF
DNA: TGTGCCAGCAGTGAATATCTTCCCGGGAAATGGGGAGATACGCAGTATTTT
J: TRBJ2-3
V: TRBV25-1
D: NA
size: NA

CDR3: CASSAQGNYGYTF
DNA: TGTGCCAGCAGCGCTCAGGGGAACTATGGCTACACCTTC
J: TRBJ1-2
V: TRBV7-9
D: NA
size: few

CDR3: CASSLRDGGAVGLEQFF
DNA: TGTGCCAGCAGCCTCCGGGATGGGGGCGCAGTGGGATTGGAGCAGTTCTTC
J: TRBJ2-1
V: TRBV27
D: NA
size: NA

CDR3: CASSLAGGGGNIQYF
DNA: TGTGCCAGCAGCTTAGCGGGAGGTGGGGGAAACATTCAGTACTTC
J: TRBJ2-4
V: TRBV7-9
D: NA
size: few

CDR3: CASSFDRVGNEQFF
DNA: TGTGCCAGCAGTTTCGACAGGGTAGGAAATGAGCAGTTCTTC
J: TRBJ2-1
V: TRBV6-6
D: TRBD1
size: NA

CDR3: CASSENQETQYF
DNA: TGTGCCAGCAGCGAGAACCAAGAGACCCAGTACTTC
J: TRBJ2-5
V: TRBV9
D: NA
size: once

CDR3: CASSRTSGNTGELFF
DNA: TGTGCCAGCAGTCGGACTAGCGGTAACACCGGGGAGCTGTTTTTT
J: TRBJ2-2
V: TRBV6-5
D: TRBD2
size: few

CDR3: CASSMVRGRGYEQYF
DNA: TGTGCCAGTAGTATGGTGCGCGGGAGAGGGTACGAGCAGTACTTC
J: TRBJ2-7
V: TRBV19
D: TRBD2
size: NA

CDR3: CASSPGTSGNEQFF
DNA: TGTGCCAGCTCCCCCGGGACTAGCGGTAATGAGCAGTTCTTC
J: TRBJ2-1
V: TRBV18
D: TRBD2
size: NA

CDR3: CASYRGPNNEQFF
DNA: TGCGCCAGTTACAGGGGACCCAACAATGAGCAGTTCTTC
J: TRBJ2-1
V: TRBV5-1
D: TRBD1
size: NA

CDR3: CASSSEGRPATNEKLFF
DNA: TGTGCCAGCAGCTCCGAGGGACGGCCGGCAACTAATGAAAAACTGTTTTTT
J: TRBJ1-4
V: TRBV5-5
D: NA
size: NA

CDR3: CSVGTGTPDGYTF
DNA: TGCAGCGTCGGAACCGGGACGCCGGATGGCTACACCTTC
J: TRBJ1-2
V: TRBV29-1
D: NA
size: NA

CDR3: CASSPEAGLAVPRRELFF
DNA: TGTGCCAGCTCACCAGAAGCGGGGCTAGCGGTCCCCAGAAGGGAGCTGTTTTTT
J: TRBJ2-2
V: TRBV18
D: TRBD2
size: NA

CDR3: CASSATPNLAGQFF
DNA: TGTGCCAGCAGCGCCACCCCTAATCTAGCGGGGCAGTTCTTC
J: TRBJ2-1
V: TRBV9
D: TRBD2
size: few

CDR3: CSVARGLEQPQHF
DNA: TGCAGCGTCGCCAGGGGGCTGGAGCAGCCCCAGCATTTT
J: TRBJ1-5
V: TRBV29-1
D: TRBD1
size: once

CDR3: CASRPYQGYEQYF
DNA: TGTGCCAGTAGACCTTATCAGGGGTACGAGCAGTACTTC
J: TRBJ2-7
V: TRBV19
D: NA
size: NA

CDR3: CASLSPQGPTNSPLHF
DNA: TGTGCCAGCCTCTCCCCCCAGGGCCCAACGAATTCACCCCTCCACTTT
J: TRBJ1-6
V: TRBV6-6
D: NA
size: NA

CDR3: CASSSTRQQYF
DNA: TGTGCCAGCAGTTCGACTAGACAGCAGTACTTC
J: TRBJ2-7
V: TRBV6-5
D: NA
size: NA

CDR3: CATGLATSTDTQYF
DNA: TGTGCCACCGGACTAGCGACTAGCACAGATACGCAGTATTTT
J: TRBJ2-3
V: TRBV19
D: TRBD2
size: NA

CDR3: CSAARGPESNEKLFF
DNA: TGCAGCGCCGCCAGGGGGCCAGAGAGTAATGAAAAACTGTTTTTT
J: TRBJ1-4
V: TRBV29-1
D: TRBD1
size: NA

CDR3: CASSPGTADYGYTF
DNA: TGTGCCAGCAGTCCAGGGACAGCGGACTATGGCTACACCTTC
J: TRBJ1-2
V: TRBV28
D: TRBD1
size: few

CDR3: CASSYSIGGRNTEAFF
DNA: TGTGCCAGCAGTTACTCGATTGGGGGGCGGAACACTGAAGCTTTCTTT
J: TRBJ1-1
V: TRBV6-5
D: NA
size: NA

CDR3: CASSYLDRGPYGYTF
DNA: TGTGCCAGCAGCTACCTTGACAGGGGACCCTATGGCTACACCTTC
J: TRBJ1-2
V: TRBV7-9
D: TRBD1
size: NA

CDR3: CASSQEGGTGELFF
DNA: TGCGCCAGCAGCCAAGAGGGGGGTACCGGGGAGCTGTTTTTT
J: TRBJ2-2
V: TRBV4-1
D: NA
size: NA

CDR3: CASSPSPNNEKLFF
DNA: TGTGCCAGCTCACCCTCCCCCAATAATGAAAAACTGTTTTTT
J: TRBJ1-4
V: TRBV18
D: NA
size: NA

CDR3: CASSLRTSGRADTQYF
DNA: TGTGCCAGCAGTTTACGTACTAGCGGGAGGGCAGATACGCAGTATTTT
J: TRBJ2-3
V: TRBV27
D: TRBD2
size: few

CDR3: CASSSTGTKETQYF
DNA: TGCGCCAGCAGCTCAACCGGGACTAAAGAGACCCAGTACTTC
J: TRBJ2-5
V: TRBV5-1
D: TRBD2
size: NA

CDR3: CASSVGGRLFF
DNA: TGTGCCAGCAGCGTCGGGGGGAGGCTGTTCTTC
J: TRBJ2-1
V: TRBV9
D: TRBD2
size: NA

CDR3: CASSWRELEGEQYF
DNA: TGTGCCAGCAGTTGGCGGGAGCTGGAGGGCGAGCAGTACTTC
J: TRBJ2-7
V: TRBV28
D: TRBD2
size: once

CDR3: CASSQEWSGASYNEQFF
DNA: TGTGCCAGCAGCCAAGAATGGAGCGGGGCCTCCTACAATGAGCAGTTCTTC
J: TRBJ2-1
V: TRBV4-2
D: TRBD2
size: NA

CDR3: CASSYSRGSLYGYTF
DNA: TGTGCCAGCAGTTACTCCAGGGGATCCCTTTATGGCTACACCTTC
J: TRBJ1-2
V: TRBV6-6
D: NA
size: NA

CDR3: CASSPGVARDEQFF
DNA: TGCGCCAGCAGCCCGGGGGTTGCGAGAGATGAGCAGTTCTTC
J: TRBJ2-1
V: TRBV5-1
D: NA
size: NA

CDR3: CASTTGDTQYF
DNA: TGTGCCTCCACCACCGGAGATACGCAGTATTTT
J: TRBJ2-3
V: TRBV7-2
D: NA
size: NA

CDR3: CASSPLADNDYGYTF
DNA: TGTGCCAGCTCACCACTAGCGGACAATGACTATGGCTACACCTTC
J: TRBJ1-2
V: TRBV18
D: NA
size: NA

CDR3: CASSSRQTKTGELFF
DNA: TGTGCCAGCAGCTCTCGACAGACAAAGACCGGGGAGCTGTTTTTT
J: TRBJ2-2
V: TRBV7-6
D: NA
size: NA

CDR3: CATSRDPPDTQYF
DNA: TGTGCCACCAGCAGAGATCCCCCAGATACGCAGTATTTT
J: TRBJ2-3
V: TRBV15
D: NA
size: few

CDR3: CASRFTGDSGANVLTF
DNA: TGTGCCAGCAGATTCACGGGGGACTCTGGGGCCAACGTCCTGACTTTC
J: TRBJ2-6
V: TRBV2
D: NA
size: once

CDR3: CASSLLDSITDTQYF
DNA: TGTGCCAGCAGTTTATTGGACTCTATAACAGATACGCAGTATTTT
J: TRBJ2-3
V: TRBV27
D: NA
size: NA

CDR3: CASTSGNYEQYF
DNA: TGTGCCAGCACCTCCGGGAACTACGAGCAGTACTTC
J: TRBJ2-7
V: TRBV27
D: NA
size: NA

CDR3: CASSRLLGGIGEKLFF
DNA: TGTGCCAGCAGTCGGCTTTTAGGGGGGATTGGTGAAAAACTGTTTTTT
J: TRBJ1-4
V: TRBV27
D: NA
size: NA

CDR3: CASSLAGQRGYTF
DNA: TGTGCCAGCAGCTTAGCCGGACAACGTGGCTACACCTTC
J: TRBJ1-2
V: TRBV7-8
D: NA
size: NA

CDR3: CSVRGAFLEGYTF
DNA: TGCAGCGTGAGGGGGGCCTTCCTTGAGGGCTACACCTTC
J: TRBJ1-2
V: TRBV29-1
D: NA
size: NA